This is a list of T cell receptor beta chains from one sample in a study of cytomegalovirus exposure and HLA in healthy donors. The assay was immunoSEQ multiplex PCR, and TCRdb's table has in-frame clones only and misses some. The sample holds 150,000 to 200,000 clones, 80% seen once. Sequencing input: PBMCs. The receptors were gathered from a boy between 10 and 17 years old in good health and CMV-seronegative. Each CDR3 is given with its conserved first and last residue. A D gene is named only where the DNA matches it firmly. Clone size is stated in some rows and not others, as once, few, many or a class when expanded.

>-|TRBJ2-2|TRBV23-1|TRBD1
TGCGCCAGCAGTCAATCGTGGGACAGGGGAGCGACCGGGGAGCTGTTTTTT
CASSQSWDRGATGELFF
>-|TRBJ2-2|TRBV19|-
TGTGCCAGTAGTATCGCCGGGGAGCTGTTTTTT
CASSIAGELFF
>once|TRBJ2-1|TRBV5-4|-
TGTGCCAGCAGTCCTGGACTTAAGGCGAATGAGCAGTTCTTC
CASSPGLKANEQFF
>-|TRBJ1-2|TRBV7-9|TRBD1
TGTGCCAGCAGCTTAGAACCACTACAGGGGGCTAATGGCTACACCTTC
CASSLEPLQGANGYTF
>-|TRBJ1-6|TRBV30|-
TGTGCCTGGAGTGTACCTAGGACAAGTTATAATTCACCCCTCCACTTT
CAWSVPRTSYNSPLHF
>-|TRBJ2-5|TRBV5-8|TRBD2
TGTGCCAGCAGCACCCACAAACTAGCGGGGGGACTCGAGACCCAGTACTTC
CASSTHKLAGGLETQYF
>-|TRBJ2-7|TRBV5-1|-
TGCGCCAGCAGCCGCGGGACAGCCGAATACGAGCAGTACTTC
CASSRGTAEYEQYF
>-|TRBJ1-2|TRBV30|-
TGTGCCTGGAGTGTAGGAGGCTCGACGGGGGGCTATGGCTACACCTTC
CAWSVGGSTGGYGYTF
>-|TRBJ1-1|TRBV7-9|-
TGTTCCAGCAGCTTAGTACCGCAGGGATCTGAAGCTTTCTTT
CSSSLVPQGSEAFF
>-|TRBJ2-3|TRBV9|TRBD2
TGTGCCAGCAGCGTAGTTGCGGGGGGGTACAACCAGCGGGGTACGCAGTATTTT
CASSVVAGGYNQRGTQYF
>-|TRBJ2-7|TRBV9|-
TGTGCCAGCAGCCCACCCGGGGTCAGAAACGAGCAGTACTTC
CASSPPGVRNEQYF
>-|TRBJ1-4|TRBV9|-
TGTGCCAGCAGTCGTCTTTCGCGGGGTGAAAAACTGTTTTTT
CASSRLSRGEKLFF
>-|TRBJ1-1|TRBV10-3|TRBD1
TGTGCCATCAGCGGGACAGGATTGAACACTGAAGCTTTCTTT
CAISGTGLNTEAFF
>-|TRBJ2-7|TRBV18|-
TGTGCCAGCTCATCTACGGACAGTACCTACGAGCAGTACTTC
CASSSTDSTYEQYF
>-|TRBJ2-7|TRBV7-9|TRBD2
TGTGCCAGCAGCCGGACTAGCGGGAGCTACGAGCAGTACTTC
CASSRTSGSYEQYF
>-|TRBJ2-7|TRBV5-4|-
TGTGCCAGCAGCTTGGACAGGGACCACGAGCAGTACTTC
CASSLDRDHEQYF
>-|TRBJ2-1|TRBV5-4|TRBD2
TGTGCCAGTATGGAAAGCGGGAGAAAGTCCTACAATGAGCAGTTCTTC
CASMESGRKSYNEQFF
>once|TRBJ2-5|TRBV9|-
TGTGCCAGCAGCGTAGGTGGAACAGGAGAGACCCAGTACTTC
CASSVGGTGETQYF
>-|TRBJ1-1|TRBV7-3|-
TGTGCCAGCAGCCTCAGGGGTAGCACTGAAGCTTTCTTT
CASSLRGSTEAFF
>-|TRBJ2-2|TRBV19|TRBD2
TGTGCCAGTAGTGGTTTCTGGTACGGGCGGGACTACGGGGAGCTGTTTTTT
CASSGFWYGRDYGELFF
>-|TRBJ2-7|TRBV2|TRBD1
TGTGCCACTCAGGGGGGGACAGGGGGTTACGAGCAGTACTTC
CATQGGTGGYEQYF
>-|TRBJ1-5|TRBV19|TRBD1
TGTGCCAGTTCGACAGGGCGAATCAATCAGCCCCAGCATTTT
CASSTGRINQPQHF
>few|TRBJ2-7|TRBV7-9|TRBD2
TGTGCCAGCAGCGGACGGTCGGGTAGCGGGAGGAGGTACGAGCAGTACTTC
CASSGRSGSGRRYEQYF
>-|TRBJ2-7|TRBV7-3|-
TGTGCCAGCAGCTTAACAGCCCAACTCGAGCAGTACTTC
CASSLTAQLEQYF
>-|TRBJ2-1|TRBV19|TRBD1
TGTGCCAGTAGGAGACAGGGCCATGAGCAGTTCTTC
CASRRQGHEQFF
>-|TRBJ2-5|TRBV30|TRBD2
TGTGCCTGGGGTTCGGGGGGGCCCCAGGAGACCCAGTACTTC
CAWGSGGPQETQYF
>-|TRBJ2-7|TRBV6-6|-
TGTGCCAGCAGTTACTCAGGAGGCAACGAGCAGTACTTC
CASSYSGGNEQYF
>-|TRBJ2-7|TRBV4-3|TRBD1
TGCGCCAGCAGCGAAGGGTGGAGGGACAGGATCTACGAGCAGTACTTC
CASSEGWRDRIYEQYF
>once|TRBJ1-5|TRBV5-1|-
TGCGCCAGCAGCTTGGAAGGGGGTGGTCAGCCCCAGCATTTT
CASSLEGGGQPQHF
>-|TRBJ2-3|TRBV7-9|TRBD1
TGTGCCAGCAGCATCGAGGGGGCAGGGGGCACAGATACGCAGTATTTT
CASSIEGAGGTDTQYF
>-|TRBJ2-7|TRBV4-1|TRBD1
TGCGCCAGCAGCCAAGAAATGGGGACAGGGGGCGCCGAGCAGTACTTC
CASSQEMGTGGAEQYF
>-|TRBJ2-2|TRBV7-2|TRBD2
TGTGCCAGCAGCTCGGGACTACCCAACACCGGGGAGCTGTTTTTT
CASSSGLPNTGELFF
>-|TRBJ2-2|TRBV5-1|TRBD1
TGCGCCAGCAGCCCCATGACAGGGGTGGACGGGGAGCTGTTTTTT
CASSPMTGVDGELFF
>-|TRBJ1-1|TRBV7-9|-
TGTGCCAGCAGCATAAGGGGGGGAGCTCACATGAACACTGAAGCTTTCTTT
CASSIRGGAHMNTEAFF
>-|TRBJ2-7|TRBV7-3|-
TGTGCCAGCAGCTTAAGTTCAGGCAGTGTGCACGAGCAGTACTTC
CASSLSSGSVHEQYF
>-|TRBJ2-5|TRBV5-4|TRBD2
TGTGCCAGCTACCCTTGGGCTAGCGGGGGCGTCCAGGAGACCCAGTACTTC
CASYPWASGGVQETQYF
>-|TRBJ2-1|TRBV10-3|-
TGTGCCACCCGGCTGGTAATTAATTCAGGCGCCTACAATGAGCAGTTCTTC
CATRLVINSGAYNEQFF
>-|TRBJ1-5|TRBV7-6|-
TGTGCCAGCGGCGAAAGGGACACACCCAATCAGCCCCAGCATTTT
CASGERDTPNQPQHF
>few|TRBJ2-3|TRBV11-3|-
TGTGCCAGCAGCTTGGAGACAGATACGCAGTATTTT
CASSLETDTQYF
>-|TRBJ1-5|TRBV5-1|TRBD1
TGCGCCAGCAGCCCAGGGACAGTTTTGGGTCAGCCCCAGCATTTT
CASSPGTVLGQPQHF
>-|TRBJ2-3|TRBV14|TRBD2
TGTGCCAGCAGCCAGCGGGGGGCGGATACGCAGTATTTT
CASSQRGADTQYF
>few|TRBJ1-1|TRBV25-1|-
TGTGCCAGCAGTCCCTGGGGGCCGGGCACTGAAGCTTTCTTT
CASSPWGPGTEAFF
>-|TRBJ2-2|TRBV7-6|TRBD1
TGTGCCAGCAGCTCGCCCACTACAGGGGTCGGGGAGCTGTTTTTT
CASSSPTTGVGELFF
>-|TRBJ2-1|TRBV6-5|-
TGTGCCAGCAGCCTCGGACTTGAGCAGTTCTTC
CASSLGLEQFF
>-|TRBJ2-1|TRBV9|-
TGTGCCAGCAGCGGAGCCGGCGGCCGGTACAATGAGCAGTTCTTC
CASSGAGGRYNEQFF
>-|TRBJ2-3|TRBV4-2|TRBD2
TGTGCCAGCAGCCAAGATCCGCGGGAGTCGGGCACAGATACGCAGTATTTT
CASSQDPRESGTDTQYF
>-|TRBJ2-3|TRBV7-2|-
TGTGCCAGCAGCTTGGTCAGGGGACCAGATACGCAGTATTTT
CASSLVRGPDTQYF
>-|TRBJ2-1|TRBV30|TRBD2
TGTGCCTGCCCTGGCGGGGGGCGTCAGGACAATGAGCAGTTCTTC
CACPGGGRQDNEQFF
>-|TRBJ1-1|TRBV29-1|-
TGCAGCGTTGACCCCGGGAACACTGAAGCTTTCTTT
CSVDPGNTEAFF
>-|TRBJ2-1|TRBV10-3|TRBD2
TGTGCCATCAGTGCCCGACATGGACTAGCGACCTACAATGAGCAGTTCTTC
CAISARHGLATYNEQFF
>-|TRBJ2-7|TRBV19|TRBD1
TGTGCCAGTAGTATAGGGCAGGGGGTGAACGAGCAGTACTTC
CASSIGQGVNEQYF
>-|TRBJ1-4|TRBV9|-
TGTGCCAGCAGCGTAAATCCGGGAGACCTAGGAGCTAATGAAAAACTGTTTTTT
CASSVNPGDLGANEKLFF
>-|TRBJ2-7|TRBV15|-
TGTGCCACCAGCAGAGACTCAATGGTTATAGCTAGCTCCTACGAGCAGTACTTC
CATSRDSMVIASSYEQYF
>-|TRBJ1-5|TRBV18|-
TGTGCCAGCTCAATACAGCCCCCCGGCAATCAGCCCCAGCATTTT
CASSIQPPGNQPQHF
>-|TRBJ2-5|TRBV7-3|-
TGTGCCAGCAGCGAATCAGGGGGGATCCAAGAGACCCAGTACTTC
CASSESGGIQETQYF
>-|TRBJ2-5|TRBV6-6|-
TGTGCCAGCGATGACACACAAGAGACCCAGTACTTC
CASDDTQETQYF
>-|TRBJ1-1|TRBV5-1|-
TGCGCCAGCAGCTTGAGGGGCGCCACTGAAGCTTTCTTT
CASSLRGATEAFF